The 9 T cell receptor beta chains below were found in one sample sequenced in a study of CD8 T cells in Susac syndrome. Random hexamers primed reverse transcription of roughly 0.45 to 1 ug RNA. From the immunoSEQ multiplex PCR reads, TCRdb called clonotypes with MiXCR, one entry per CDR3 protein. Altogether around 150,000 distinct CDR3 sequences are present, 95% being singletons, with the ten largest covering approximately 0.17%. The source material was CD8+ T cells from PBMCs. These receptors were collected from a human donor with Susac syndrome.

This clonotype has only one observation. The chain carries TRBV18 and TRBJ1-1; no firm D call. Trimming cost V 10 bases and J 0 bases, with 15 bases left between them. Germline lookup yields CDR1 KGHSH and CDR2 LQKENI. The length of the CDR3 is 14 residues. In DNA form, the CDR3 reads TGTGCCACCCACGCTAGGGAGATGAACACTGAAGCTTTCTTT. Translating it yields CATHAREMNTEAFF.

The rearrangement joins TRBV27 to TRBJ2-5, with unresolved D. The ends were cut back, 6 bases at V and 1 base at J, with 9 bases in the middle. The CDR3 extends over 13 amino acids. The germline V gene encodes CDR1 MNHEY and CDR2 SMNVEV (reference sequence). CDR3 sequence reads: CASRGPFQETQYF. DNA of the CDR3: TGTGCCAGCAGAGGCCCCTTCCAAGAGACCCAGTACTTC.

The gene calls are TRBV27 and TRBJ1-5; D is ambiguous. CDR1 and CDR2 from the germline V gene are MNHEY and SMNVEV (reference sequence). Trimming took off 5 bases at V and 1 base at J, with 12 bases between the two ends. This CDR3 is 15 amino acids long. The DNA of the CDR3 is TGTGCCAGCAGTCCGGGTAGTTGGAGCAATCAGCCCCAGCATTTT. Protein: CASSPGSWSNQPQHF.

Here the CDR3 reads CASSPSGGLYGYTF. The DNA of the CDR3 is TGTGCCAGCAGTCCCTCGGGGGGACTCTATGGCTACACCTTC. The chain employs TRBV28 and TRBJ1-2, with a tentative D call TRBD1 (5 bases). V lost 5 bases to trimming and J lost 4 bases, with 14 bases between them. From germline, CDR1 is MDHEN and CDR2 SYDVKM. There are 14 residues in the CDR3.

The J gene is TRBJ2-3, the V gene TRBV5-1; 8 nucleotides align to TRBD2. J was trimmed by 2 bases and V by 0 bases; bases with no gene match: 5. CDR1 is SGHRS, CDR2 YFSETQ, per germline. The length of the CDR3 is 16 residues. For the CDR3, the DNA is TGCGCCAGCAGCTTGGTTAGCGGGGCTAACACAGATACGCAGTATTTT. It yields the protein CASSLVSGANTDTQYF.

This chain joins TRBV27 and TRBJ2-7; D not resolved. The CDR3 extends over 15 amino acids. The V gene lost 4 bases and the J gene lost 3 bases, with 16 bases spanning the gap. Germline-derived CDR1 and CDR2 are MNHEY and SMNVEV (reference sequence). As DNA, the CDR3 is TGTGCCAGCAGTTCGGTGGCCCAATCCCACTACGAGCAGTACTTC. Protein product: CASSSVAQSHYEQYF.

J is TRBJ2-1 and V is TRBV27, with 8 bases matching TRBD2. This CDR3 spans 14 amino acids. Germline V lookup: CDR1 MNHEY, CDR2 SMNVEV (reference sequence). V dropped 8 bases and J dropped 7; count of bases not matched to a gene: 10. Here the CDR3 DNA reads TGTGCCAGCTCAAGCGGGAGAGTTGGGAATGAGCAGTTCTTC. Translation gives CASSSGRVGNEQFF.

V and J are TRBV20-1 and TRBJ2-7; TRBD2 aligns across 10 bases. CDR3 length: 15 residues. V gave up 1 base and J gave up 5 bases; unmatched junction bases: 8. Per the germline V gene, CDR1 is DFQATT and CDR2 is SNEGSKA (reference sequence). DNA for the CDR3: TGCAGTGCTAGAGGGGAGCTAGCGGGAGTCGACGAGCAGTACTTC. Its protein is CSARGELAGVDEQYF.

The chain couples TRBV15 to TRBJ1-2; the match to TRBD1 covers 7 bases. CDR3 size: 14 residues. The ends lost 1 base at V and 7 bases at J; junction bases unmatched: 6. From germline, CDR1 is LNHNV and CDR2 YYDKDF (reference sequence). CDR3 sequence: CATSRVTGVGGYTF. In DNA, the CDR3 is TGTGCCACCAGCAGAGTTACAGGGGTGGGTGGCTACACCTTC.